The clone carrying this TCR beta chain has a handful of counts. The TCRbeta library was prepared with unique molecular identifiers. TCRdb re-called the PCR reads through MiXCR, storing one row per CDR3 protein. The sample lists roughly 500,000 distinct CDR3 sequences, around 13% occurring once. Germline lookup yields CDR1 SGHTA and CDR2 FQGNSA. Trimming left V 3 bases short and J 1 base short, with 17 bases between. The CDR3 has 17 residues. The data are from a study of T-cell reconstitution after alpha-beta-depleted transplantation in children. This sequence originates from a human donor who donated a stem cell graft to a child with combined immunodeficiency. V gene TRBV7-2 combines with J gene TRBJ2-3; a possible D gene is TRBD2 (7 bases). Sequencing used PBMCs from the stem cell graft donor, obtained from the stem cell graft. The CDR3, as DNA: TGTGCCAGCAGCTTTGTTGTACGGGGGGCCGGCACAGATACGCAGTATTTT. It specifies CASSFVVRGAGTDTQYF.